Following are 21 T cell receptor beta chains from one sample sequenced in a study of T cells in Graves' hyperthyroidism and ophthalmopathy. There were TCR beta CDR3 regions amplified from RNA transcripts. With the HTBI primer set, the TCR CDR3 went through a first round of RT-PCR. TCRdb reprocessed the multiplex PCR reads via MiXCR and lists one record per CDR3 protein. In the table there are 550,000 to 600,000 distinct CDR3 sequences, 14% of which are singletons. The sample comprised blood. All receptors come from a woman younger than 35 with Graves' ophthalmopathy.

This clonotype has at least ten counts. J is TRBJ2-3 and V is TRBV27; D might be TRBD2 (6 bases). The V gene's germline CDR1 is MNHEY and CDR2 SMNVEV (reference sequence). This CDR3 contains 15 residues. V lost 5 bases and J lost 0, with 12 bases in between. The CDR3 coding sequence is TGTGCCAGCAGTCTAATAGCGGAAAGCACAGATACGCAGTATTTT. Translated, it gives CASSLIAESTDTQYF.

This rearrangement joins TRBV5-8 to TRBJ2-5; 7 nucleotides match TRBD1. There are 15 residues in the CDR3. Trimming at V came to 4 bases and at J to 5 bases, leaving 11 bases not matched to a gene. Looked up from germline, CDR1 is SGHTS and CDR2 is YDEGEE. DNA for the CDR3: TGTGCCAGCAGCCCGGGACAGCAGGGGGAGGAGACCCAGTACTTC. Translating it yields CASSPGQQGEETQYF.

V gene TRBV30 combines with J gene TRBJ1-5; TRBD1 aligns across 7 bases. CDR1 and CDR2 from the germline V gene are GTSNPN and SVGIG (reference sequence). Unmatched junction bases numbered 3, after V lost 2 bases and J lost 2 bases. The CDR3 runs 14 residues. CDR3 DNA: TGTGCCTGGAGTCCAGGGGGGGGCAATCAGCCCCAGCATTTT. Translation gives CAWSPGGGNQPQHF.

This clonotype has more than one count but fewer than ten. The CDR3 sequence is CSARDLSRDRAYGYTF. The DNA of the CDR3 is TGCAGTGCTAGAGATCTTTCCCGGGACAGGGCCTATGGCTACACCTTC. The rearrangement links TRBV20-1 to TRBJ1-2; TRBD1 matches 9 bases. CDR1 DFQATT and CDR2 SNEGSKA come from the germline V gene (reference sequence). The length of the CDR3 is 16 residues. The junction had 9 bases not matched to a gene; V was cut back by 0 bases and J by 4 bases.

Many counts were recorded for this clonotype. The chain joins TRBV28 to TRBJ2-7; 9 bases map to TRBD1. Germline-derived CDR1 and CDR2 are MDHEN and SYDVKM. With 6 bases clipped from V and 3 bases from J, the junction kept 3 bases outside the gene matches. This CDR3 spans 13 amino acids. This CDR3 is CASRPTGGYEQYF. CDR3 sequence (DNA): TGTGCCAGCAGACCGACAGGGGGCTACGAGCAGTACTTC.

The chain has TRBV12-3 or TRBV12-4 and TRBJ2-2; maybe TRBD2 (5 bases). The CDR3 contains 17 residues. Trimming stripped 8 bases from V and 4 bases from J, with 23 bases between. CDR3 sequence reads: CASSPNDVGKGTGELFF. The CDR3 DNA reads TGTGCCAGCTCACCAAATGATGTCGGGAAGGGCACCGGGGAGCTGTTTTTT.

The rearrangement links TRBV19 to TRBJ2-7, with D possibly matching TRBD2 (6 bases). The germline CDR1 and CDR2 sequences are LNHDA and SQIVND (reference sequence). The ends were cut back, 1 base at V and 0 bases at J, with 10 bases in the middle. This CDR3 has 15 residues. Written as DNA, the CDR3 is TGTGCCAGTAGTATAGTTGGAGGGGCCTCCTACGAGCAGTACTTC. Translated, it gives CASSIVGGASYEQYF.

This clonotype has more than one count but fewer than ten. The chain couples TRBV3-1 to TRBJ2-3; maybe TRBD1 (5 bases). Trimming shortened V by 4 bases and J by 3 bases, and 20 bases separated the two germline ends. The CDR3 is 17 amino acids. Germline V gives CDR1 LGHDT, CDR2 YNNKEL (reference sequence). Here the CDR3 DNA reads TGTGCCAGCAGCCTAATTGGGGCGAGAAGGAGAACAGATACGCAGTATTTT. It translates to CASSLIGARRRTDTQYF.

This clonotype was seen once. The genes are TRBV20-1 and TRBJ2-3, with 8 nucleotides matching TRBD2. Germline V CDR1 and CDR2: DFQATT, SNEGSKA (reference sequence). CDR3 length: 14 amino acids. J was trimmed by 3 bases and V by 7 bases; bases with no gene match: 9. The CDR3 loop reads CSGGREGRTDTQYF. The CDR3 DNA follows: TGCAGTGGGGGCCGGGAGGGCCGAACAGATACGCAGTATTTT.

Ten or more counts support this clonotype. This chain joins TRBV12-3 or TRBV12-4 and TRBJ1-3, with unresolved D. V was trimmed by 4 bases and J by 3 bases, leaving 16 bases between them. The CDR3 length is 16 residues. The CDR3 loop is CASSYYRLSGGNTIYF. In DNA, the CDR3 is TGTGCCAGCAGTTACTATAGGCTATCCGGTGGAAACACCATATATTTT.

Many counts were recorded for this clonotype. J is TRBJ2-5 and V is TRBV7-9; a possible D gene is TRBD1 (6 bases). Trimming took off 5 bases at V and 3 bases at J, with 10 bases between the two ends. The CDR3 is made up of 13 amino acids. Germline CDR1 SEHNR, CDR2 FQNEAQ (reference sequence). CDR3 sequence: CASSHPGEETQYF. CDR3 DNA sequence: TGTGCCAGCAGCCATCCAGGGGAAGAGACCCAGTACTTC.

This clonotype showed up many times. V usage is TRBV6-2 or TRBV6-3 and J usage is TRBJ2-7, with a weak D call TRBD2 (5 bases). The ends were cut back, 6 bases at V and 3 bases at J, with 15 bases in the middle. Germline V CDR1 and CDR2: MNHEY, SVGEGT. The CDR3 runs 14 residues. CDR3 coding DNA: TGTGCCAGCAGCAACGGACTGAGAAACTACGAGCAGTACTTC. Its protein product is CASSNGLRNYEQYF.

The rearrangement uses TRBV12-3 or TRBV12-4 and TRBJ1-2; D is uncertain. With 8 bases removed from V and 0 bases from J, the gap between germline ends came to 31 bases. This CDR3 spans 20 amino acids. CDR3 sequence: CASSWSRFRMGSQANYGYTF. The CDR3 DNA reads TGTGCCAGCTCCTGGAGTAGATTCAGGATGGGTTCTCAAGCTAACTATGGCTACACCTTC.

This clonotype showed up many times. The gene calls are TRBV12-3 or TRBV12-4 and TRBJ1-1; tentative D call: TRBD1 (6 bases). CDR3 size: 13 residues. V was clipped by 10 bases and J by 3 bases, with 15 bases between them. The CDR3 sequence: CATTSEGDTEAFF. In DNA, the CDR3 is TGTGCCACCACCTCGGAGGGGGACACTGAAGCTTTCTTT.

This sequence joins TRBV20-1 and TRBJ1-5, with 9 bases lining up with TRBD1. This CDR3 spans 18 amino acids. Looked up from germline, CDR1 is DFQATT and CDR2 is SNEGSKA (reference sequence). V shed 1 base and J 0 bases; nucleotides not matched to a gene: 10. The chain's CDR3 is CSARGYRGRSYSNQPQHF. In nucleotides, the CDR3 is TGCAGTGCTAGAGGGTACAGGGGGCGTTCGTATAGCAATCAGCCCCAGCATTTT.

The V gene is TRBV19, the J gene TRBJ1-4, with 7 nucleotides matching TRBD1. The CDR3 is 17 residues long. J was trimmed by 0 bases and V by 4 bases; bases with no gene match: 8. Germline values: CDR1 LNHDA, CDR2 SQIVND (reference sequence). CDR3 nucleotide sequence: TGTGCCAGTAGTAACAGAAGGGGGACAGCAACTAATGAAAAACTGTTTTTT. Protein: CASSNRRGTATNEKLFF.

Remarks on this clonotype: Possible read error: a much larger clone is one base away. This chain connects TRBV30 to TRBJ2-5; TRBD2 agrees at 9 bases. The CDR3 totals 16 residues. V shed 2 bases and J 5 bases; nucleotides not matched to a gene: 12. Germline CDR1 GTSNPN, CDR2 SVGIG (reference sequence). DNA of the CDR3: TGTGCCTGGAGTTTCCTTAGCGGGAGTCCTACTGAGACCCAGTACTTC. This encodes CAWSFLSGSPTETQYF.

This clonotype was recorded many times. V is TRBV29-1 and J is TRBJ2-7; 7 bases agree with TRBD1. Unmatched junction bases numbered 4, after V lost 5 bases and J lost 0 bases. CDR3 size: 13 residues. CDR1 and CDR2 from the germline V gene are SQVTM and ANQGSEA. This CDR3 reads CSVFRGSSYEQYF. The CDR3 nucleotides read TGCAGCGTTTTCAGGGGGAGCTCCTACGAGCAGTACTTC.

V and J are TRBV10-3 and TRBJ1-1; D is unclear. Germline-derived CDR1 and CDR2 are ENHRY and SYGVKD. The CDR3 is 14 amino acids. The ends were cut back, 7 bases at V and 5 bases at J, with 17 bases in the middle. CDR3 residues: CAINQAPRETEAFF. For the CDR3, the DNA is TGTGCCATCAACCAGGCCCCGAGGGAAACTGAAGCTTTCTTT.

This clonotype was picked up many times. V usage is TRBV5-1 and J usage is TRBJ2-2; 8 nucleotides line up with TRBD1. Trimming removed 1 base from V and 6 bases from J; junction bases left unmatched: 5. Germline V gene data show CDR1 as SGHRS and CDR2 as YFSETQ. CDR3 length: 15 residues. For the CDR3, the DNA is TGCGCCAGCAGCTTGTCGACAGGGGCATCCGGGGAGCTGTTTTTT. Residues: CASSLSTGASGELFF.

Turning to this clonotype: One end of the junction varies from germline; a read error may be responsible. The chain is built from TRBV7-2 and TRBJ2-4, with D tentatively TRBD1 or TRBD2 (5 bases each). Germline V gives CDR1 SGHTA, CDR2 FQGNSA. This CDR3 is 16 amino acids long. CDR3 in amino acids: CASSLFGDLAENIQYF. The CDR3 DNA reads TGTGCCAGCAGCTTATTTGGGGACCTAGCCGAAAACATTCAGTACTTC.